Below are 2 T cell receptor beta chains sequenced from a single sample in a study of T cell responses to AZD1222 COVID-19 vaccine. Here immunoSEQ multiplex PCR was the method, and the copy in TCRdb shows in-frame clones only, minus some. The sample yields about 150,000 clones, over 75% seen once. The sequenced sample was peripheral blood, obtained on day 0 of AZD1222 vaccination. The source of these receptors is an adult in good health.

The chain uses TRBV7-9 and TRBJ1-1, with a tentative D call TRBD1 (5 bases). Trimming shortened V by 5 bases and J by 4 bases, and 11 bases separated the two germline ends. The CDR3 sequence is 13 residues long. Per the germline V gene, CDR1 is SEHNR and CDR2 is FQNEAQ (reference sequence). The CDR3 nucleotides are TGTGCCAGCAGCAGGGGAGGGGTCACTGAAGCTTTCTTT. It yields the protein CASSRGGVTEAFF. Together with reference TRBV7-9 and TRBJ1-1, the CDR3 gives the full variable domain: DTGVSQNPRHKITKRGQNVTFRCDPISEHNRLYWYRQTLGQGPEFLTYFQNEAQLEKSRLLSDRFSAERPKGSFSTLEIQRTEQGDSAMYLCASSRGGVTEAFFGQGTRLTVV.

The chain employs TRBV10-3 and TRBJ2-3; TRBD2 matches at 11 bases. The CDR3 is 17 amino acids. The germline gives CDR1 ENHRY, CDR2 SYGVKD. The ends lost 4 bases at V and 0 bases at J; junction bases unmatched: 6. Here the CDR3 DNA reads TGTGCCATCAGTGGGTCTAGCGGGGGGACTAGCACAGATACGCAGTATTTT. Translating gives CAISGSSGGTSTDTQYF.